These 32 T cell receptor beta chains came from one sample sequenced in a study of T cell changes during pregnancy in multiple sclerosis. Method: immunoSEQ multiplex PCR; TCRdb's copy keeps in-frame clones and lacks some. The data show more than 75,000 clones, approximately 94% seen once. Source: peripheral blood, taken in the third trimester of pregnancy. Receptors were obtained from a female donor with multiple sclerosis, enrolled in a pregnancy study.

The rearrangement joins TRBV5-1 to TRBJ2-1, with 9 bases lining up with TRBD1. The junction had 14 bases not matched to a gene; V was cut back by 8 bases and J by 8 bases. Germline CDR1 reads SGHRS; CDR2 reads YFSETQ. The CDR3 totals 15 residues. The CDR3, as DNA: TGCGCCAGTAGCACCGGGGACAGGGTGAGGGATGAGCAGTTCTTC. This codes for CASSTGDRVRDEQFF. The full variable domain, completed using reference TRBV5-1 and TRBJ2-1, is KAGVTQTPRYLIKTRGQQVTLSCSPISGHRSVSWYQQTPGQGLQFLFEYFSETQRNKGNFPGRFSGRQFSNSRSEMNVSTLELGDSALYLCASSTGDRVRDEQFFGPGTRLTVL.

The gene calls are TRBV5-1 and TRBJ1-1; TRBD1 agrees at 10 bases. CDR3 size: 14 residues. Unmatched junction bases numbered 7, after V lost 4 bases and J lost 7 bases. Germline assignment: CDR1 SGHRS and CDR2 YFSETQ. CDR3 nucleotide sequence: TGCGCCAGCAGCACAGGACAGGGGGGGGGTGAAGCTTTCTTT. Protein product: CASSTGQGGGEAFF.

V and J are TRBV7-5 and TRBJ2-7; the table calls TRBD1, which could not be checked here. TRBV7-5 is a recognized pseudogene. The CDR3 is 17 residues long. CDR3 region: CARSLVTGGARSYEQYF. As DNA, the CDR3 is TGTGCCAGAAGCTTAGTAACAGGGGGCGCGAGGTCCTACGAGCAGTACTTC.

V gene TRBV7-3 combines with J gene TRBJ2-3; 12 positions match TRBD2. The J segment lost 2 bases and the V segment lost 3 bases, leaving 6 bases of the junction unmatched. Germline CDR1 and CDR2: SGHTA and FQGTGA. The CDR3 spans 17 residues. The CDR3 here is CASSFGLAGSNTDTQYF. The DNA for the CDR3 is TGTGCCAGCAGCTTTGGACTAGCGGGGAGTAACACAGATACGCAGTATTTT.

About this clone: Compared with germline, one end of the junction differs, possibly owing to a read error. The rearrangement links TRBV7-9 to TRBJ1-3; 11 nucleotides agree with TRBD1. Germline V gene sequence: CDR1 SEHNR, CDR2 FQNEAQ (reference sequence). This CDR3 comprises 17 residues. In DNA form, the CDR3 reads TGTGCCAGCAGCAAAGGACAGGGGGCGAGCTCTGGAAACGCCATATATTTT. Protein product: CASSKGQGASSGNAIYF.

This sequence joins TRBV5-4 and TRBJ1-6; D unclear. Trimming shortened V by 2 bases and J by 12 bases, and 9 bases separated the two germline ends. This CDR3 is 12 amino acids long. From germline, CDR1 is SGHNT and CDR2 YYREEE (reference sequence). The chain's CDR3 is CASSFHTEPLHF. The CDR3 nucleotides read TGTGCCAGCAGCTTTCACACAGAACCCCTCCACTTT.

The chain combines TRBV2 with TRBJ1-1; TRBD1 matches 10 bases. The CDR3 contains 14 residues. The V gene end was trimmed by 3 bases and the J gene end by 8 bases; junction bases not matched to a gene: 6. CDR1 is SNHLY and CDR2 is FYNNEI in the germline V gene. CDR3 sequence: CASSEVPGQGEAFF. CDR3 DNA sequence: TGTGCCAGCAGTGAGGTACCGGGACAGGGGGAAGCTTTCTTT.

The V call is TRBV11-2, the J call TRBJ2-2, with D tentatively TRBD2 (6 bases). CDR1 is SGHAT, CDR2 FQNNGV, per germline. Trimming took 8 bases from V and 6 from J, leaving 16 bases between them. The length of the CDR3 is 14 residues. CDR3 sequence reads: CASGERGGSGELFF. As DNA, the CDR3 is TGTGCCAGCGGAGAACGGGGAGGCTCCGGGGAGCTGTTTTTT.

The chain recombines TRBV25-1 with TRBJ1-1; tentative D call: TRBD1 (5 bases). This CDR3 has 13 residues. The ends were cut back, 1 base at V and 10 bases at J, with 13 bases in the middle. The germline V gene encodes CDR1 MGHDK and CDR2 SYGVNS. The CDR3 sequence: CASSESLIQGAFF. The DNA for the CDR3 is TGTGCCAGCAGTGAATCTCTCATCCAGGGAGCTTTCTTT. Looking up the rest from reference TRBV25-1 and TRBJ1-1 gives the full variable domain: EADIYQTPRYLVIGTGKKITLECSQTMGHDKMYWYQQDPGMELHLIHYSYGVNSTEKGDLSSESTVSRIRTEHFPLTLESARPSHTSQYLCASSESLIQGAFFGQGTRLTVV.

This clone came up once. V gene TRBV5-5 combines with J gene TRBJ2-7, with D tentatively TRBD1 (5 bases). The V end lost 0 bases, the J end lost 2 bases, and 9 bases lay between the germline ends. Germline V gene data show CDR1 as SGHKS and CDR2 as YYEKEE (reference sequence). The length of the CDR3 is 14 residues. CDR3: CASSLEGRAYEQYF. For the CDR3, the DNA is TGTGCCAGCAGCTTGGAGGGCAGGGCCTACGAGCAGTACTTC. Supplemented by reference TRBV5-5 and TRBJ2-7, the full variable domain reads DAGVTQSPTHLIKTRGQQVTLRCSPISGHKSVSWYQQVLGQGPQFIFQYYEKEERGRGNFPDRFSARQFPNYSSELNVNALLLGDSALYLCASSLEGRAYEQYFGPGTRLTVT.

The V call is TRBV9, the J call TRBJ1-3, with 9 positions matching TRBD1. The CDR3 runs 16 residues. Germline V gene data show CDR1 as SGDLS and CDR2 as YYNGEE. After removal of 3 bases from V and 4 bases from J, the junction contained 8 bases not matched to a gene. In DNA form, the CDR3 reads TGTGCCAGCAGCGCTGGACAGGGGACCTCGGGAAACACCATATATTTT. This encodes CASSAGQGTSGNTIYF.

The J gene is TRBJ2-7, the V gene TRBV11-2; tentative D call: TRBD2 (6 bases). V lost 4 bases and J 2 bases, leaving 15 bases between the germline ends. Germline CDR1 is SGHAT and CDR2 is FQNNGV. The CDR3 runs 15 residues. This CDR3 is CASSSLRGRTYEQYF. In nucleotides, the CDR3 is TGTGCCAGCAGCTCCCTGCGGGGCCGCACCTACGAGCAGTACTTC.

This CDR3 is CASSADRASYNEQFF. For the CDR3, the DNA is TGTGCCAGCAGCGCAGACAGGGCATCCTACAATGAGCAGTTCTTC. The genes are TRBV9 and TRBJ2-1, with TRBD1 matching over 7 bases. The CDR3 is made up of 15 amino acids. With 3 bases clipped from V and 1 base from J, the junction kept 4 bases outside the gene matches. Germline CDR1 and CDR2: SGDLS and YYNGEE.

CDR3 residues: CSARREEQFF. DNA of the CDR3: TGCAGTGCCAGACGAGAGGAGCAGTTCTTC. This rearrangement joins TRBV20-1 to TRBJ2-1; D is undetermined. The germline V gene encodes CDR1 DFQATT and CDR2 SNEGSKA (reference sequence). V was pared by 6 bases and J by 10 bases, with 10 bases between. The CDR3 loop spans 10 amino acids.

V usage is TRBV5-1 and J usage is TRBJ2-1, with TRBD1 matching over 9 bases. This CDR3 contains 15 residues. Germline-derived CDR1 and CDR2 are SGHRS and YFSETQ. Germline trimming cut 2 bases from V and 5 bases from J; bases unmatched to any gene: 5. CDR3 in amino acids: CASSFPGTGNNEQFF. CDR3 DNA sequence: TGCGCCAGCAGCTTCCCCGGGACAGGGAACAATGAGCAGTTCTTC.

The CDR3 loop reads CASSLVGGESNEQYF. CDR3 coding DNA: TGTGCCAGCAGCTTAGTAGGGGGCGAATCTAACGAGCAGTACTTC. The gene calls are TRBV7-2 and TRBJ2-7; 7 bases are a match to TRBD1. J gave up 5 bases and V 1 base, and 8 bases lay outside the gene matches. This CDR3 is built from 15 residues. CDR1 is SGHTA and CDR2 is FQGNSA in the germline V gene.

The chain recombines TRBV30 with TRBJ1-1; TRBD1 might be the D (5 bases). The CDR3 extends over 12 amino acids. The V and J ends lost 4 bases and 6 bases respectively, with 12 bases between them. Germline loops: CDR1 GTSNPN, CDR2 SVGIG (reference sequence). The DNA of the CDR3 is TGTGCCTGGAACAGAAGGGGCGCTGAAGCTTTCTTT. This encodes CAWNRRGAEAFF.

V is TRBV19 and J is TRBJ2-2; D not certain. The germline V gene has CDR1 LNHDA and CDR2 SQIVND (reference sequence). The CDR3 has 12 residues. The ends were cut back, 3 bases at V and 7 bases at J, with 6 bases in the middle. The CDR3 here is CASSIQFGELFF. The CDR3 bases are TGTGCCAGTAGTATCCAGTTCGGGGAGCTGTTTTTT.

In its sample, this clone was seen a few times. This rearrangement joins TRBV7-9 to TRBJ2-7, with TRBD1 identical over 9 bases. Germline CDR1 is SEHNR and CDR2 is FQNEAQ (reference sequence). Trimming at V came to 5 bases and at J to 6 bases, leaving 11 bases not matched to a gene. The CDR3 contains 15 residues. As DNA, the CDR3 is TGTGCCAGCAGCAGCGGGGACAGGGATTTAGCCGAGCAGTACTTC. This codes for CASSSGDRDLAEQYF.

V and J are TRBV6-1 and TRBJ1-4; maybe TRBD1 (5 bases). This CDR3 is built from 13 residues. With 6 bases removed from V and 7 bases from J, the gap between germline ends came to 12 bases. Germline CDR1 reads MNHNS; CDR2 reads SASEGT. CDR3 coding DNA: TGTGCCAGCAGGGGGGGTGGGGTTGAAAAACTGTTTTTT. This codes for CASRGGGVEKLFF.

The rearrangement links TRBV5-1 to TRBJ1-4; tentatively, D is TRBD1 (6 bases). This CDR3 is 16 amino acids long. Germline V gives CDR1 SGHRS, CDR2 YFSETQ. Trimming pared 0 bases from V and 8 bases from J, leaving 17 bases between. The CDR3 DNA is TGCGCCAGCAGCTTGGCCGGAACAGGGCAGGAGGAAAAACTGTTTTTT. It specifies CASSLAGTGQEEKLFF.

The rearrangement uses TRBV7-9 and TRBJ1-1; D might be TRBD1 (6 bases). Germline V gene data show CDR1 as SEHNR and CDR2 as FQNEAQ (reference sequence). The V end was cut by 10 bases, the J end by 12 bases, with 27 bases between. The CDR3 is made up of 14 amino acids. The CDR3 reads CATARGGASDETFF. The CDR3 DNA reads TGTGCCACCGCACGGGGGGGCGCGTCGGATGAGACTTTCTTT.

The chain recombines TRBV11-2 with TRBJ2-7, with TRBD1 identical over 7 bases. The trim removed 2 bases at V and 3 bases at J, leaving 7 bases unmatched. Germline V gene lookup returns CDR1 SGHAT and CDR2 FQNNGV. This CDR3 comprises 15 residues. The CDR3 coding sequence is TGTGCCAGCAGCTTATCAGACAGGGCAGACTACGAGCAGTACTTC. As protein: CASSLSDRADYEQYF.

The chain couples TRBV19 to TRBJ2-3, with D hard to call. V lost 3 bases and J 2 bases, leaving 12 bases between the germline ends. Germline values: CDR1 LNHDA, CDR2 SQIVND (reference sequence). The CDR3 runs to 15 residues. This chain's CDR3 is CASSIGEAFTDTQYF. The CDR3 nucleotides read TGTGCCAGTAGTATTGGAGAGGCCTTCACAGATACGCAGTATTTT.

The V and J genes are TRBV19 and TRBJ1-1; weak D call: TRBD1 (6 bases). Trimming took 9 bases from V and 1 from J, leaving 15 bases between them. This CDR3 is 14 amino acids long. CDR1 is LNHDA and CDR2 is SQIVND in the germline V gene (reference sequence). The CDR3 here is CASTRQQGNTEAFF. The CDR3 DNA reads TGTGCCAGCACCCGGCAACAGGGGAACACTGAAGCTTTCTTT.

The chain employs TRBV6-5 and TRBJ2-7; TRBD2 matches at 7 bases. This CDR3 region has 14 residues. V shed 2 bases, J shed 6 bases, and the junction held 7 bases outside the gene matches. Germline-derived CDR1 and CDR2 are MNHEY and SVGAGI. Here the CDR3 DNA reads TGTGCCAGCAGTTACGGGGGAGGGAGCTCCGAGCAGTACTTC. Its translation is CASSYGGGSSEQYF.

The rearrangement links TRBV11-3 to TRBJ1-4; D may be TRBD1 (5 bases). Germline V gene data show CDR1 as SGHNT and CDR2 as YENEEA. V lost 5 bases and J lost 3, with 28 bases in between. The CDR3 is made up of 20 amino acids. In nucleotides, the CDR3 is TGTGCCAGCAGCCGGATTAGGGAAGGGGTCCTCTCAACATCTAATGAAAAACTGTTTTTT. Translation gives CASSRIREGVLSTSNEKLFF. Looking up the rest from reference TRBV11-3 and TRBJ1-4 gives the full variable domain: EAGVVQSPRYKIIEKKQPVAFWCNPISGHNTLYWYLQNLGQGPELLIRYENEEAVDDSQLPKDRFSAERLKGVDSTLKIQPAELGDSAVYLCASSRIREGVLSTSNEKLFFGSGTQLSVL.

This clone was observed a single time. The J gene is TRBJ1-1, the V gene TRBV5-4; 7 bases are shared with TRBD1. The CDR3 contains 14 residues. V was pared by 5 bases and J by 1 base, with 5 bases of the junction left unmatched. The V gene's germline CDR1 is SGHNT and CDR2 YYREEE (reference sequence). The CDR3 DNA follows: TGTGCCAGCAGGCCATCAGGGGGGAACACTGAAGCTTTCTTT. Its translation: CASRPSGGNTEAFF.

The chain recombines TRBV7-2 with TRBJ1-1; no clear D. Germline V gene sequence: CDR1 SGHTA, CDR2 FQGNSA. The CDR3 runs 15 residues. The V gene lost 4 bases and the J gene lost 6 bases, with 18 bases spanning the gap. CDR3 loop: CASSYHSERAAEAFF. In DNA form, the CDR3 reads TGTGCCAGCAGCTACCATAGCGAGAGGGCCGCTGAAGCTTTCTTT.

The chain combines TRBV7-6 with TRBJ2-5; 11 nucleotides agree with TRBD2. The V segment lost 4 bases and the J segment 2 bases; nucleotides outside the gene matches: 6. Germline CDR1 is SGHVS and CDR2 is FNYEAQ. The CDR3 covers 16 residues. The CDR3 sequence is CASSYTGTSGQETQYF. The DNA for the CDR3 is TGTGCCAGCAGCTATACCGGGACTAGCGGTCAAGAGACCCAGTACTTC.

The CDR3 region is CASSDSTGGDTQYF. The DNA of the CDR3 is TGTGCCAGCAGTGACTCGACAGGGGGCGATACGCAGTATTTT. The gene calls are TRBV6-4 and TRBJ2-3; TRBD1 matches at 10 bases. The length of the CDR3 is 14 residues. Trimming cost V 0 bases and J 6 bases; bases outside gene matches: 0. The germline V gene encodes CDR1 MRHNA and CDR2 SNTAGT.

The rearrangement uses TRBV6-5 and TRBJ1-6; D not resolved. The CDR3 runs to 12 residues. V dropped 6 bases and J dropped 10 bases, with 10 bases sitting between them. Germline lookup yields CDR1 MNHEY and CDR2 SVGAGI. CDR3 DNA: TGTGCCAGCAGAGAGGGTAACTCACCCCTCCACTTT. Protein product: CASREGNSPLHF.